This T cell receptor (beta chain) is drawn from a study of tumor-infiltrating lymphocytes in primary liver carcinoma. Study overall: Patients of both sexes were 30 to 69 years old. Overall study findings and caveats: Tumor region pairs overlapped more than did tumor-adjacent and tumor-blood pairs.

Constant-region priming of about 520 ng total RNA yielded TCR beta cDNA. Nested multiplex PCR, run for three rounds with slightly modified ARM-PCR, yielded TCR beta libraries. Rounds one and two of PCR, each of 9 to 11 cycles, were primed with TRBV1-TRBV30 forward primers and a C-beta reverse primer. From the multiplex PCR reads, TCRdb called clonotypes with MiXCR, one entry per CDR3 protein. Of a few hundred thousand distinct CDR3 sequences in the sample, about three fifths were seen once. CDR3 length: 11 amino acids. Germline loops: CDR1 MNHNY, CDR2 SVGAGI (reference sequence). Germline DNA was also extracted, and blood RNA derived from unsorted whole blood. Comments on this clonotype: Its antigen is unidentified. One end of the junction varies from germline; a read error may be responsible.

Sequences were obtained from peripheral blood. V gene TRBV6-6 combines with J gene TRBJ2-1; no reliable D call. The TCR originated in a woman aged 25-40 years with primary liver carcinoma and hepatitis B virus infection. The CDR3 DNA follows: TGTACCAGCAGACTGGTGAATGAGCAGTTCTTC. It specifies CTSRLVNEQFF.